This T cell receptor (beta chain) was retrieved from a study of T cell changes during pregnancy in multiple sclerosis. Produced via immunoSEQ multiplex PCR; TCRdb's table is partial and in-frame only. The sample carries about 80,000 clones, about 91% recorded once. The CDR3 spans 15 residues. Trimming removed 5 bases from V and 6 bases from J; junction bases left unmatched: 13. CDR1 is MNHEY and CDR2 is SVGAGI in the germline V gene. The receptor was isolated from a female donor with multiple sclerosis, enrolled in a pregnancy study. The material sequenced was peripheral blood, taken before pregnancy. This chain connects TRBV6-5 to TRBJ2-7; 7 bases map to TRBD1. CDR3 in DNA: TGTGCCAGCAGTATAATAGTGACAGGGTACGGCGAGCAGTACTTC. It is translated as CASSIIVTGYGEQYF.